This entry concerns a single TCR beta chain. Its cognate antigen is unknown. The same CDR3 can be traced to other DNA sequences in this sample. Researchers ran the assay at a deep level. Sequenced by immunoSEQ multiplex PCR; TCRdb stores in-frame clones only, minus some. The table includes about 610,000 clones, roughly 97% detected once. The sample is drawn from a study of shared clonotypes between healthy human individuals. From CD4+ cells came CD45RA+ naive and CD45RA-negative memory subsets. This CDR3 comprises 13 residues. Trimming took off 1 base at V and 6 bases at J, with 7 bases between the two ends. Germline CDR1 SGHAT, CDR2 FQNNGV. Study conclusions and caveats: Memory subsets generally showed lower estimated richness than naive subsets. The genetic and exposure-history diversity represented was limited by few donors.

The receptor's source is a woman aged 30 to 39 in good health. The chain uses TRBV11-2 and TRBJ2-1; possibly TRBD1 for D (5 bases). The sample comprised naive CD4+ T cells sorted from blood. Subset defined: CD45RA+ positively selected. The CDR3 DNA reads TGTGCCAGCAGCTTAGGTCAGGGCAATGAGCAGTTCTTC. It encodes CASSLGQGNEQFF. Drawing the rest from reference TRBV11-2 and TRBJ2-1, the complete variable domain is EAGVAQSPRYKIIEKRQSVAFWCNPISGHATLYWYQQILGQGPKLLIQFQNNGVVDDSQLPKDRFSAERLKGVDSTLKIQPAKLEDSAVYLCASSLGQGNEQFFGPGTRLTVL.